Here is one TCR beta chain with its context. No antigen is known for it. No base qualities exist here, and no much larger clone lies one base off it. The data stem from a study of T cell changes during pregnancy in multiple sclerosis (dated by TCRdb to the late 2010s). Notes on the research overall: Changes in the T cell repertoire over the course of pregnancy were examined in this study in women with multiple sclerosis.

Library preparation used the immunoSEQ multiplex PCR assay. As stored in TCRdb, this immuneACCESS dataset retains in-frame rearrangements with V and J assigned. A fraction of the clones does not appear; measured against another copy, unresolved V genes explain less than half of the discrepancy, and the remainder lacks a known reason. The sample records about 70,000 clones, around 90% of which are singletons. The top ten hold 2% to 2.5% of the sample. The CDR3 sequence holds 14 residues, the cysteine and phenylalanine included. Of the read, only the CDR3 DNA is kept; its 42 bases are in frame from base 1. In the germline V gene, CDR1 corresponds to MNHEY and CDR2 to SVGAGI. Trimming removed 2 bases from V and 5 bases from J, leaving 13 bases between the germline ends.

The V and J genes are TRBV6-5 and TRBJ2-7, and perhaps TRBD2 as D gene, on 7 matching bases. The sequenced sample was peripheral blood, obtained in the second trimester of pregnancy. The receptor was derived from a female donor in good health, enrolled as a control in a pregnancy study. The CDR3 reads CASSYPGGGNEQYF. The nucleotide sequence is given as TGTGCCAGCAGTTACCCTGGCGGGGGCAACGAGCAGTACTTC.